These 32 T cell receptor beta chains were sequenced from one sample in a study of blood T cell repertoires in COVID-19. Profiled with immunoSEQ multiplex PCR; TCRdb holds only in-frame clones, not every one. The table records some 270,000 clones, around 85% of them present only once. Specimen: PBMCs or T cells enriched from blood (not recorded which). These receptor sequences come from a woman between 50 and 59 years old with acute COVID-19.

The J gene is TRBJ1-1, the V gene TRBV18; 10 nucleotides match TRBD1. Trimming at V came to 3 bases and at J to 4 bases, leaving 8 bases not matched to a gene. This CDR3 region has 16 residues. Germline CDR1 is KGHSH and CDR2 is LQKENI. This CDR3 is CASSPGTGVWGTEAFF. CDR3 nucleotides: TGTGCCAGCTCACCCGGGACAGGGGTTTGGGGCACTGAAGCTTTCTTT. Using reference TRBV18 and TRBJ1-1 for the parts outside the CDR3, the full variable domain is NAGVMQNPRHLVRRRGQEARLRCSPMKGHSHVYWYRQLPEEGLKFMVYLQKENIIDESGMPKERFSAEFPKEGPSILRIQQVVRGDSAAYFCASSPGTGVWGTEAFFGQGTRLTVV.

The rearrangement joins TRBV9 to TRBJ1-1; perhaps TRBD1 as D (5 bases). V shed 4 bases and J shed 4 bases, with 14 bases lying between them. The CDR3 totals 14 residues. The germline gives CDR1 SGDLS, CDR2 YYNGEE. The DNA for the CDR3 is TGTGCCAGCAGCCCCACTCTGGGGGGCACTGAAGCTTTCTTT. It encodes CASSPTLGGTEAFF.

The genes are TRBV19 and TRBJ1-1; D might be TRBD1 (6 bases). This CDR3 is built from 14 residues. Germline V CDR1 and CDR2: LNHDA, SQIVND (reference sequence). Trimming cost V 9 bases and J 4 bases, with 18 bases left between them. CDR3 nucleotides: TGTGCCAGCAGCCTGGACAGTTACCCCACTGAAGCTTTCTTT. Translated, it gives CASSLDSYPTEAFF.

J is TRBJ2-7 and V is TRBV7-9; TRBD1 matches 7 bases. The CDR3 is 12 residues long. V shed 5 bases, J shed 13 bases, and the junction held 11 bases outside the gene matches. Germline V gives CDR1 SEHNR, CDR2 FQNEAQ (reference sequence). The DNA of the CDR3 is TGTGCCAGCAGCACCGACAGGGTCGCGCGTTACTTC. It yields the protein CASSTDRVARYF.

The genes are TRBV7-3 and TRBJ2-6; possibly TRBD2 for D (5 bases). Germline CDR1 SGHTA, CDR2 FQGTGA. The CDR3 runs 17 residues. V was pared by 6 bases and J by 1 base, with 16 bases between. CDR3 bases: TGTGCCAGCAGTACGGGGAGAGGGTCTTCTGGGGCCAACGTCCTGACTTTC. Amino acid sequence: CASSTGRGSSGANVLTF.

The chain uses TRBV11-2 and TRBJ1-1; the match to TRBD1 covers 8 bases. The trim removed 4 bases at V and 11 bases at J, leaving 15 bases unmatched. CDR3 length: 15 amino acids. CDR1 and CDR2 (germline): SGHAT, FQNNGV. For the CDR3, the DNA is TGTGCCAGCAGCTCTGACAGGGGCCCTGGCTTTGCGGCTTTCTTT. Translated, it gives CASSSDRGPGFAAFF.

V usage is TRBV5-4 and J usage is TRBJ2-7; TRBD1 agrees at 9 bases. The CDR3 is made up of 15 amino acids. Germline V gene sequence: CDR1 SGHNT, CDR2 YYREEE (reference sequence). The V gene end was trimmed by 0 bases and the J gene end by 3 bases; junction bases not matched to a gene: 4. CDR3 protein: CASSLAGTGLYEQYF. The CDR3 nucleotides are TGTGCCAGCAGCTTGGCCGGGACAGGGCTCTACGAGCAGTACTTC.

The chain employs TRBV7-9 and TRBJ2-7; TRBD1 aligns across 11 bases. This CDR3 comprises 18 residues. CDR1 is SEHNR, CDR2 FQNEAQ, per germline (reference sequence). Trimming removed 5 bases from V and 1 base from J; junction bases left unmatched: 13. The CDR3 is CASSITGTGGRSSYEQYF. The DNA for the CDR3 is TGTGCCAGCAGCATTACCGGGACAGGGGGAAGATCGTCCTACGAGCAGTACTTC.

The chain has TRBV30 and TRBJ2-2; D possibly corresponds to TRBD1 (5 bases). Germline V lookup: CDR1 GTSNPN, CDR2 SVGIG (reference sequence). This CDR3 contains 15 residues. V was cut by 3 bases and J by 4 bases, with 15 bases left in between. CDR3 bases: TGTGCCTGGAGGGCCAGGGCAGAAAGCACCGGGGAGCTGTTTTTT. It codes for CAWRARAESTGELFF.

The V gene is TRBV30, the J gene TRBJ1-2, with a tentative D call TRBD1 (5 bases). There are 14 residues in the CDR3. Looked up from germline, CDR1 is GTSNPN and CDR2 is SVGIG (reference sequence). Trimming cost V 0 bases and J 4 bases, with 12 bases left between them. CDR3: CAWSVRAGLYGYTF. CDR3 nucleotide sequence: TGTGCCTGGAGTGTAAGGGCAGGGCTCTATGGCTACACCTTC.

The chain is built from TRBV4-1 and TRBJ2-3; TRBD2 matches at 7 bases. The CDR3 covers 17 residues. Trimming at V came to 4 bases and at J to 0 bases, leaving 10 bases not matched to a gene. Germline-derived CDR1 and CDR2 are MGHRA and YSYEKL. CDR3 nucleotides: TGCGCCAGCAGCCTTCTACTAGCGCAAAGTAGCACAGATACGCAGTATTTT. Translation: CASSLLLAQSSTDTQYF.

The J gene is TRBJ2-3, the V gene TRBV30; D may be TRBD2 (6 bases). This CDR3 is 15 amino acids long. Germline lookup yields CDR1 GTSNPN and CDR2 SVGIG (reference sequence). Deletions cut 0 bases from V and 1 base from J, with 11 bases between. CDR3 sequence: CAWSVVAGRTDTQYF. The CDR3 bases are TGTGCCTGGAGTGTGGTGGCGGGGCGCACAGATACGCAGTATTTT.

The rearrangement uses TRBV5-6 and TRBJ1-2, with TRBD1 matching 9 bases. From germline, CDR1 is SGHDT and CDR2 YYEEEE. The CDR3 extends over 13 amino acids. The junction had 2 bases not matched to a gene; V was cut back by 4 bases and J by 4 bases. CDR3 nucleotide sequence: TGTGCCAGCAGCACGGGACAGGGCTATGGCTACACCTTC. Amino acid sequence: CASSTGQGYGYTF. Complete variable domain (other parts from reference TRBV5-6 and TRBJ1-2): DAGVTQSPTHLIKTRGQQVTLRCSPKSGHDTVSWYQQALGQGPQFIFQYYEEEERQRGNFPDRFSGHQFPNYSSELNVNALLLGDSALYLCASSTGQGYGYTFGSGTRLTVV.

CDR3 nucleotides: TGTGCCAGCAGCCCCTTCCCGCCTGACTCGGGTGCTTATGGCTACACCTTC. It yields the protein CASSPFPPDSGAYGYTF. The chain links TRBV27 to TRBJ1-2; D remains unclear. CDR3 length equals 17 residues. CDR1 MNHEY and CDR2 SMNVEV come from the germline V gene (reference sequence). Trimming pared 6 bases from V and 5 bases from J, leaving 25 bases between.

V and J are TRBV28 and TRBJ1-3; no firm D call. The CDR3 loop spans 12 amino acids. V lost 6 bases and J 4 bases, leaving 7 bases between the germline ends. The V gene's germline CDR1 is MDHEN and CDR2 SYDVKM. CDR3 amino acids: CASSSRGNTIYF. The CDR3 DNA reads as TGTGCCAGCAGCTCCAGGGGAAACACCATATATTTT.

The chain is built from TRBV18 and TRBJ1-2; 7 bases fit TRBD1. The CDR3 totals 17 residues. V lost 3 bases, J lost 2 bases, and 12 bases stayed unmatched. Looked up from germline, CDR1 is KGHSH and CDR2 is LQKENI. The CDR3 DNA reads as TGTGCCAGCTCACCTAGAGGACAGGTTGAGGTGAACTATGGCTACACCTTC. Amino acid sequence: CASSPRGQVEVNYGYTF.

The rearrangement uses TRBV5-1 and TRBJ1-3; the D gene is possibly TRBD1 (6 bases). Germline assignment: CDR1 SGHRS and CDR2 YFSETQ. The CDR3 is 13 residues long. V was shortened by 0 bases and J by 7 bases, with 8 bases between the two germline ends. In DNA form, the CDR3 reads TGCGCCAGCAGCTTGGCAGGGGATAACACCATATATTTT. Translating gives CASSLAGDNTIYF.

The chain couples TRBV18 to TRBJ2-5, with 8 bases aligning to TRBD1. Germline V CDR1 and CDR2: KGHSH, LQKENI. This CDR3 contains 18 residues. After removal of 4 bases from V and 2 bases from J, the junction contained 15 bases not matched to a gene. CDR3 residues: CASSLRQGRLDGQETQYF. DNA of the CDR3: TGTGCCAGCTCACTCCGACAGGGGCGCCTAGACGGACAAGAGACCCAGTACTTC.

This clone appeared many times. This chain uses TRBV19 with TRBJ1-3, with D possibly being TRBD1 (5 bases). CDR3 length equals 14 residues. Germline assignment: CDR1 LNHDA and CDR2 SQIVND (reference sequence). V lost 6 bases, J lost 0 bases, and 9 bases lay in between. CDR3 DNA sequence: TGTGCCAGTAGGGGACTGGCCTCTGGAAACACCATATATTTT. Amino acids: CASRGLASGNTIYF.

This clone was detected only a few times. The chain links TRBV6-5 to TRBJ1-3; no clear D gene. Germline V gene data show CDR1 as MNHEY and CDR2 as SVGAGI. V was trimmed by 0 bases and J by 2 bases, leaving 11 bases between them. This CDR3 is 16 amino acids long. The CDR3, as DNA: TGTGCCAGCAGTTACTCGAACAGACACCCTGGAAACACCATATATTTT. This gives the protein CASSYSNRHPGNTIYF.

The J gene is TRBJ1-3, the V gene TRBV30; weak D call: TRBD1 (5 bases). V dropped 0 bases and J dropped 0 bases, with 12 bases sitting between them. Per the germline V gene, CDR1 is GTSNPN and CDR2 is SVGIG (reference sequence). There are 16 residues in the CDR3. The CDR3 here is CAWSVSGGISGNTIYF. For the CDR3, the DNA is TGTGCCTGGAGTGTAAGTGGGGGGATCTCTGGAAACACCATATATTTT.

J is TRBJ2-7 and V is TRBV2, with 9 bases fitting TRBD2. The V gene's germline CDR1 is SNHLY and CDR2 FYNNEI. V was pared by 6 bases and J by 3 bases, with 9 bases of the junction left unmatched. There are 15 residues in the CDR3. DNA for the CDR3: TGTGCCAGCAGCGGCGCAGCTAGCGGGGTCTACGAGCAGTACTTC. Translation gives CASSGAASGVYEQYF. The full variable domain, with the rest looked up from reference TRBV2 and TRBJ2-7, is EPEVTQTPSHQVTQMGQEVILRCVPISNHLYFYWYRQILGQKVEFLVSFYNNEISEKSEIFDDQFSVERPDGSNFTLKIRSTKLEDSAMYFCASSGAASGVYEQYFGPGTRLTVT.

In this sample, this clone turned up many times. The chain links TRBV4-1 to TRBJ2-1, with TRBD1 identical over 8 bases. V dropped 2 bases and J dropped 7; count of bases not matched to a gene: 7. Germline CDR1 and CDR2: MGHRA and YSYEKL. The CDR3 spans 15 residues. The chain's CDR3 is CASSQRSRQGNEQFF. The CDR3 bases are TGCGCCAGCAGCCAACGGAGCCGACAGGGGAATGAGCAGTTCTTC.

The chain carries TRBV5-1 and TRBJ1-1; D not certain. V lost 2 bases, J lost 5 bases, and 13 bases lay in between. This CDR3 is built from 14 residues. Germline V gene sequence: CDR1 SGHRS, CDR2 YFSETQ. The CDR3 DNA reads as TGCGCCAGCAGCTTATCGGGATTGTGGACTGAAGCTTTCTTT. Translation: CASSLSGLWTEAFF.

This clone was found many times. This CDR3 reads CASSISGTGNYGYTF. CDR3 DNA sequence: TGTGCCAGTAGTATTTCGGGGACAGGGAACTATGGCTACACCTTC. This chain joins TRBV19 and TRBJ1-2; 9 bases agree with TRBD1. V was clipped by 3 bases and J by 2 bases; unmatched bases: 4. CDR3 length equals 15 residues. Germline V CDR1 and CDR2: LNHDA, SQIVND (reference sequence).

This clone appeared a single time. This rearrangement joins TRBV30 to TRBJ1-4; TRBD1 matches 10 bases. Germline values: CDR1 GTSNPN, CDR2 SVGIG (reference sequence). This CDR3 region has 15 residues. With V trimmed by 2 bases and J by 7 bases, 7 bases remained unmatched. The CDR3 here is CAWSPGQGVFEKLFF. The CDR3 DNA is TGTGCCTGGAGTCCTGGACAGGGGGTGTTTGAAAAACTGTTTTTT. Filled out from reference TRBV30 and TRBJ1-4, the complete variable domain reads SQTIHQWPATLVQPVGSPLSLECTVEGTSNPNLYWYRQAAGRGLQLLFYSVGIGQISSEVPQNLSASRPQDRQFILSSKKLLLSDSGFYLCAWSPGQGVFEKLFFGSGTQLSVL.

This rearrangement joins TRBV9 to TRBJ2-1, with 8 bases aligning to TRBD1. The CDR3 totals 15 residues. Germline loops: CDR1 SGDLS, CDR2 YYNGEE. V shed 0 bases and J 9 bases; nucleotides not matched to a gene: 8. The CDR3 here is CASSVESRGRGEQFF. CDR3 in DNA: TGTGCCAGCAGCGTAGAGAGCAGGGGGCGGGGTGAGCAGTTCTTC.

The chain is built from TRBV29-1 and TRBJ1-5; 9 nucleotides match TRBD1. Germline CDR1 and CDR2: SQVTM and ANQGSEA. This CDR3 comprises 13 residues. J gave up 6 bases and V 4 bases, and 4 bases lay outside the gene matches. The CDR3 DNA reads TGCAGCGTTGGAACAGGGGGCCCTCAGCCCCAGCATTTT. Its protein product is CSVGTGGPQPQHF. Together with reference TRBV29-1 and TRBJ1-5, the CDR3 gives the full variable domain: SAVISQKPSRDICQRGTSLTIQCQVDSQVTMMFWYRQQPGQSLTLIATANQGSEATYESGFVIDKFPISRPNLTFSTLTVSNMSPEDSSIYLCSVGTGGPQPQHFGDGTRLSIL.

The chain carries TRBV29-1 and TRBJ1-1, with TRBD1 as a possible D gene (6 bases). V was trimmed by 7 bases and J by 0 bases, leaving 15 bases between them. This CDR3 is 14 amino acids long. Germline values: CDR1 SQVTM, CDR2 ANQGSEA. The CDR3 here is CSAVRGQMNTEAFF. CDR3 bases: TGCAGCGCCGTGAGAGGACAGATGAACACTGAAGCTTTCTTT.

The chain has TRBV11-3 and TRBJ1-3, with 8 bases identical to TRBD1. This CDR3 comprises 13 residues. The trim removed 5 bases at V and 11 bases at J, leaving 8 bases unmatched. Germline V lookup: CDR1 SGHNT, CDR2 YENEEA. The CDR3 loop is CASSPDRAGSIYF. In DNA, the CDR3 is TGTGCCAGCAGCCCGGACAGGGCAGGCTCCATATATTTT.

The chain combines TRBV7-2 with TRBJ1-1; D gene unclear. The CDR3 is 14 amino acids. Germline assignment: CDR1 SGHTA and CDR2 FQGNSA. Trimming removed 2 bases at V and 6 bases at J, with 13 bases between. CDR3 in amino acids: CASSLIRGRAEAFF. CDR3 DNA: TGTGCCAGCAGCTTAATTAGAGGGAGGGCTGAAGCTTTCTTT.

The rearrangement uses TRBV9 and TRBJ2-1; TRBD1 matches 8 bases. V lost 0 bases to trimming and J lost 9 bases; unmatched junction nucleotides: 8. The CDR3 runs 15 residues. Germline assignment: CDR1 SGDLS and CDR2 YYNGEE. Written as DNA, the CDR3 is TGTGCCAGCAGCGTAGCCCAGGGGGCGTTGATTGAGCAGTTCTTC. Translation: CASSVAQGALIEQFF.